This T cell receptor (beta chain) was recorded in a study of T-cell memory formation after mild COVID-19. At the level of the study: TCR clusters mostly belonged to single donors. Study findings and constraints: There were some responding clones in pre-infection memory, which suggested that cross-reactive memory had joined. CD4+ contracting clones were found mainly in CM and EM, and CD8+ ones in EMRA.

Note on this clonotype: Its antigen is undetermined.

The CDR3 is 14 residues long. Germline CDR1 is SEHNR and CDR2 is FQNEAQ (reference sequence). V lost 0 bases to trimming and J lost 6 bases, with 11 bases between them. cDNA libraries for TCR alpha and TCR beta, carrying sample barcodes and UMIs, came from 5'RACE with constant-segment primers. TCRdb passed the 5' RACE reads through MiXCR, listing each CDR3 protein once. This table holds roughly 620,000 distinct CDR3 sequences, about a sixth found once. The origin of this receptor is an adult woman who had mild COVID-19 (a few samples of this study predate the infection). Cell type and time point are not known. The V call is TRBV7-9, the J call TRBJ1-2; D perhaps matches TRBD1 (5 bases). Sequencing was done on a sample of PBMCs or a T cell subset sorted from them (not recorded which). CDR3 in DNA: TGTGCCAGCAGCTTAGCGGGCAGGGTCAATGGCTACACCTTC. Amino acids: CASSLAGRVNGYTF.